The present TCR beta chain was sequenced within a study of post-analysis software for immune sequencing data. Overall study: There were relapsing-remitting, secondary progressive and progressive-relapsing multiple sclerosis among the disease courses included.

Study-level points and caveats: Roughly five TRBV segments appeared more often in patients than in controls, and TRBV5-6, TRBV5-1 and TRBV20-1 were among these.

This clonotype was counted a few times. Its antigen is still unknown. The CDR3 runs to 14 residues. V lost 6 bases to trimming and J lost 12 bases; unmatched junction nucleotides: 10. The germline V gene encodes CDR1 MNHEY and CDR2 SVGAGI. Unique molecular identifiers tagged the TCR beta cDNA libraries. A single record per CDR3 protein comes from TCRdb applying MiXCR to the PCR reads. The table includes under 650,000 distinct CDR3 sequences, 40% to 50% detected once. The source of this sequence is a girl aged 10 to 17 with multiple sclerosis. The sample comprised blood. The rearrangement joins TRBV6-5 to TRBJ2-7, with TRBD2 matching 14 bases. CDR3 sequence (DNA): TGTGCCAGCAGGCCTCCGGGACTAGCGGGGGTGTCGTACTTC. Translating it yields CASRPPGLAGVSYF.